This T cell receptor (beta chain) comes out of a study of cytomegalovirus exposure and HLA in healthy donors. Study outcomes and limitations: The HLA-A and HLA-B alleles of most subjects were reportedly predicted accurately from TCR beta sequences.

Comment on this clone: Its target is not known.

The germline V gene encodes CDR1 ENHRY and CDR2 SYGVKD. Trimming took 6 bases from V and 9 from J, leaving 17 bases between them. The CDR3 extends over 13 amino acids. The study ran its PCR with 60 Vbeta and 13 Jbeta primers. Only in-frame clones appear in the TCRdb table, and some are missing; sequencing was by immunoSEQ multiplex PCR. This table has 90,000 to 120,000 clones, roughly 70% appearing once. This chain uses TRBV10-3 with TRBJ1-2; D is unclear. Sample: PBMCs. This receptor was obtained from a middle-aged man in good health and CMV-seropositive. The DNA of the CDR3 is TGTGCCATCAGGCCAACGGACGGAGGAAGCTACACCTTC. Its protein is CAIRPTDGGSYTF.